This T cell receptor beta chain emerged from a study of blood T cell repertoires in COVID-19. Study at large: Acute and convalescent COVID-19 specimens originated in the United States, Italy and Spain. The analysed material was cDNA or gDNA that came from T cells, B-cell-depleted T cells, or PBMCs.

The V and J ends lost 4 bases and 2 bases respectively, with 10 bases between them. CDR1 MNHEY and CDR2 SVGEGT come from the germline V gene. CDR3 length: 14 amino acids. Per the original methods: Counts of nucleated cells, estimated from reference gene primer amplification, were obtained. Some clones are missing from TCRdb's copy, which holds only in-frame ones; the method was immunoSEQ multiplex PCR. V and J calls plus clone size are reproduced from that table; the DNA served to infer D and trimming. Of 120,000 or so clones in the sample, 90% are singletons; the top ten hold 3.5% to 4%. The sequence came from a woman between 55 and 75 years old with COVID-19, enrolled during active disease. This chain connects TRBV6-2 or TRBV6-3 to TRBJ2-3; no reliable D call. The sample consisted of peripheral blood. CDR3 sequence: CASSLTENTDTQYF. The DNA of the CDR3 is TGTGCCAGCAGTTTGACGGAGAACACAGATACGCAGTATTTT.